This T cell receptor (beta chain) appears in the sequencing data of a study of T cells in Graves' hyperthyroidism and ophthalmopathy. Study information: At initial diagnosis, before any treatment had begun, peripheral blood was obtained. Regarding the study as a whole: Peripheral blood also featured most of the thyroid clonotypes expanded above 0.001. A 13 V-J model separated ophthalmopathy from stable hyperthyroidism.

The source material, RNA transcripts, was used to amplify TCR beta CDR3 regions. First-round RT-PCR of the TCR CDR3 relied on the HTBI primer set. TCRdb itself ran the multiplex PCR reads through MiXCR, one entry per CDR3 protein. The profile shows 640,000 or so distinct CDR3 sequences, 13% to 15% of them singletons. V was trimmed by 3 bases and J by 1 base, leaving 6 bases between them. The V gene's germline CDR1 is SGHNT and CDR2 YENEEA. The CDR3 loop spans 13 amino acids. This clonotype was picked up many times. Its antigen is still unknown. Each person with ophthalmopathy scored at least 3 on the Clinical Activity Score, reached NOSPECS grade 4 or higher, and had been ill under 3 months.

Sequenced: blood. The source of this sequence is a woman in her late teens or twenties with Graves' ophthalmopathy. This chain connects TRBV11-3 to TRBJ1-1; D unclear. The CDR3 DNA is TGTGCCAGCAGCTTCGCAGGGAACACTGAAGCTTTCTTT. This encodes CASSFAGNTEAFF.